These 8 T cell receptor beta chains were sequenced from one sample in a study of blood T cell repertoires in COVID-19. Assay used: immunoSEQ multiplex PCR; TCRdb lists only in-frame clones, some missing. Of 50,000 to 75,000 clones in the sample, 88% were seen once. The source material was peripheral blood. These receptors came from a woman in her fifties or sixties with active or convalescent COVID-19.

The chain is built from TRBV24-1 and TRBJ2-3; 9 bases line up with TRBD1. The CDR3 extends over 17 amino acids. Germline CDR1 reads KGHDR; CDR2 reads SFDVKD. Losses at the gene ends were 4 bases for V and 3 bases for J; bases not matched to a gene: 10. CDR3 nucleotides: TGTGCCACCAGTGACGAACGCCCGGGACAGGGTACAGATACGCAGTATTTT. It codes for CATSDERPGQGTDTQYF.

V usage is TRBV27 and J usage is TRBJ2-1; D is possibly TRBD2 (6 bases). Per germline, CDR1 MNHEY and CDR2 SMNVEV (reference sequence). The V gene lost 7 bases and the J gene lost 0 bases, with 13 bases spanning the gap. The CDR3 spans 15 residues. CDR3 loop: CASTPAGSSYNEQFF. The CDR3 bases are TGTGCCAGCACCCCGGCGGGGAGCTCCTACAATGAGCAGTTCTTC.

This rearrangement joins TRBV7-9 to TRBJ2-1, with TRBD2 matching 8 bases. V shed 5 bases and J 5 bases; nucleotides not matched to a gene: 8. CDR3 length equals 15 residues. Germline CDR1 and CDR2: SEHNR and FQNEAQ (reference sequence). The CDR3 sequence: CASSPPGTSHNEQFF. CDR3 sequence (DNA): TGTGCCAGCAGCCCCCCCGGGACTAGTCACAATGAGCAGTTCTTC. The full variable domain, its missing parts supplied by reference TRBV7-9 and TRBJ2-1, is DTGVSQNPRHKITKRGQNVTFRCDPISEHNRLYWYRQTLGQGPEFLTYFQNEAQLEKSRLLSDRFSAERPKGSFSTLEIQRTEQGDSAMYLCASSPPGTSHNEQFFGPGTRLTVL.

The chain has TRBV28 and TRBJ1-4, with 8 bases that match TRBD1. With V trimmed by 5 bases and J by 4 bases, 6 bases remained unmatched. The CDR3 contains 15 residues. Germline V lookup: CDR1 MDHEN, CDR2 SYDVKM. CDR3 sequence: CASSPGGASNEKLFF. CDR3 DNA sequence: TGTGCCAGCAGTCCAGGGGGCGCGAGTAATGAAAAACTGTTTTTT.

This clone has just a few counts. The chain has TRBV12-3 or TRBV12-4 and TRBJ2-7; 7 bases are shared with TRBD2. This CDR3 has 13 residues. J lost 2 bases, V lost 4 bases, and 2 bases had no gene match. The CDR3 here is CASSWTRAYEQYF. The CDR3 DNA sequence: TGTGCCAGCAGTTGGACTAGGGCCTACGAGCAGTACTTC.

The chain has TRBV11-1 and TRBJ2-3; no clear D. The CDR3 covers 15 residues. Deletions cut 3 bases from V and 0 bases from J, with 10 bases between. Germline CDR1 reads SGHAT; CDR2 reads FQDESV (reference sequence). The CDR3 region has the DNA TGTGCCAGCAGCTTTGAGACATATAGCACAGATACGCAGTATTTT. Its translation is CASSFETYSTDTQYF.

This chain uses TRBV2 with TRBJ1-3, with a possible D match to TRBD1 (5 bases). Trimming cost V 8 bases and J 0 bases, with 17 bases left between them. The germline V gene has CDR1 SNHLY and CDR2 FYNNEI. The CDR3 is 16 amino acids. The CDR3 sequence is CASERIFRDSGNTIYF. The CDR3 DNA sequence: TGTGCCAGCGAGAGAATATTCAGGGACTCTGGAAACACCATATATTTT.

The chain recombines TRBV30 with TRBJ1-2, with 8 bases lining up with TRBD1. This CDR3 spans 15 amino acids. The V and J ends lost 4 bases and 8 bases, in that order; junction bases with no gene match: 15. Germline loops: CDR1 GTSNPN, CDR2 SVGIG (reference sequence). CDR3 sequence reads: CAWKVAGGAPGGYTF. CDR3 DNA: TGTGCCTGGAAAGTCGCAGGGGGCGCCCCGGGAGGCTACACCTTC.